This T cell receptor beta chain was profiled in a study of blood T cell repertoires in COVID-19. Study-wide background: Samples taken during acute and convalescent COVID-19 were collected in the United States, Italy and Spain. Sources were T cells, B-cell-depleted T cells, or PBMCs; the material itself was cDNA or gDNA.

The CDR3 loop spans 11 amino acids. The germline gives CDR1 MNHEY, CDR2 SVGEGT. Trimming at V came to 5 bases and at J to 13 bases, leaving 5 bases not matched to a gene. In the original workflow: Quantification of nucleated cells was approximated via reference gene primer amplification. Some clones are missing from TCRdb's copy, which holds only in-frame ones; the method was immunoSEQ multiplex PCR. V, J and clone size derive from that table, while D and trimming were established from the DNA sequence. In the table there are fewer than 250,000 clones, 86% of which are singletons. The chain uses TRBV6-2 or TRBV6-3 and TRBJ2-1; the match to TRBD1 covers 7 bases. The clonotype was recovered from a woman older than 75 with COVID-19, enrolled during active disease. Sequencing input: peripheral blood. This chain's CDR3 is CASSQDRVQFF. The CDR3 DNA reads TGTGCCAGCAGTCAAGACAGGGTTCAGTTCTTC.